This TCR beta chain was observed in a study of memory CD4+ T cells and cytomegalovirus serostatus. The CDR3 covers 14 residues. The V and J ends lost 2 bases and 2 bases respectively, with 7 bases between them. The V gene's germline CDR1 is SEHNR and CDR2 FQNEAQ (reference sequence). Sequenced by immunoSEQ multiplex PCR; TCRdb stores in-frame clones only, minus some. The sample lists 50,000 to 55,000 clones; just under 80% were seen once. The sort gate was single viable CD3+CD4+CD8-CD45RO+ cells for memory CD4+ T cells. Input material: memory CD4+ T cells from blood. The J gene is TRBJ1-3, the V gene TRBV7-9; tentative D call: TRBD1 (6 bases). This sequence was found in an adult in good health and CMV-seronegative. The CDR3 sequence is CASSLSGAGNTIYF. For the CDR3, the DNA is TGTGCCAGCAGCTTATCAGGGGCTGGAAACACCATATATTTT.